These T cell receptor beta chains were read from a single sample in a study of blood T cell repertoires in COVID-19. Profiling relied on immunoSEQ multiplex PCR, and the TCRdb table lists in-frame clones only, not all of them. The data show some 250,000 clones, with approximately 82% seen just once and over 12% held by the top ten. Source material: PBMCs or T cells enriched from blood (not recorded which). The receptors derive from a man aged 40-49 years who had recovered from COVID-19. Both conserved end residues are part of each CDR3. Each record gives: clone size, J gene, V gene, D gene, CDR3 DNA, CDR3 protein. D genes are given only for firm matches. The size of a clone is reported for some rows only, either as once, few or many, or as a class for expanded clones.

-,TRBJ2-1,TRBV7-2,TRBD2,TGTGCCAGCAGTTTGGGACTAGCGGGAGTTAATGAGCAGTTCTTC,CASSLGLAGVNEQFF
-,TRBJ1-6,TRBV5-5,-,TGTGCCAGCAGGACCCACCCCAGCGCCTATAATTCACCCCTCCACTTT,CASRTHPSAYNSPLHF
-,TRBJ1-2,TRBV29-1,-,TGCAGCGGCAGACAGAAGAATGGCTACACCTTC,CSGRQKNGYTF
-,TRBJ2-3,TRBV7-2,-,TGTGCCAGCAGCTCCCGAGGGCCTACTGCAGATACGCAGTATTTT,CASSSRGPTADTQYF
-,TRBJ1-6,TRBV7-8,TRBD1,TGTGCCAGCAGCCTACGACAGGGGAGAGACTCACCCCTCCACTTT,CASSLRQGRDSPLHF
-,TRBJ1-1,TRBV29-1,-,TGCAGCGTTGAGGAGGATGAGAACACTGAAGCTTTCTTT,CSVEEDENTEAFF
-,TRBJ1-2,TRBV7-2,-,TGTGCCAGCAGTCTAGCATCGGGGGAGGGCGATGGCTACACCTTC,CASSLASGEGDGYTF
-,TRBJ1-6,TRBV2,-,TGTGCCAGCAGTGACGGGACTGGGGATTCACCCCTCCACTTT,CASSDGTGDSPLHF
-,TRBJ2-1,TRBV11-1,-,TGTGCCAGCAGCTTCAACAATGAGCAGTTCTTC,CASSFNNEQFF
-,TRBJ2-7,TRBV3-1/TRBV3-2,TRBD2,TGTGCCAGCAGACTGCTAGCGGGAGGGGACCACGAGCAGTACTTC,CASRLLAGGDHEQYF
many,TRBJ2-1,TRBV7-6,TRBD1,TGTGCCAGCAGCCTTGGAAGGACAGGGGGCAATGAGCAGTTCTTC,CASSLGRTGGNEQFF
-,TRBJ2-1,TRBV27,TRBD2,TGTGCCAGCAGACGTCCTAGCGGGAGTAGCCCCGGGGAGCAGTTCTTC,CASRRPSGSSPGEQFF
-,TRBJ2-5,TRBV9,-,TGTGCCAGCGCCGGAGGGGAGGCCCAAGAGACCCAGTACTTC,CASAGGEAQETQYF
-,TRBJ2-5,TRBV7-2,-,TGTGCCAGCAGCTTTAGTTGGCAGGAAGAGACCCAGTACTTC,CASSFSWQEETQYF
-,TRBJ2-1,TRBV4-3,TRBD2,TGCGCCAGCAGCCGATCAAGCGGGGTGGGTGCCAATGAGCAGTTCTTC,CASSRSSGVGANEQFF
few,TRBJ1-2,TRBV11-1,TRBD1,TGTGCCAGCAGCCTAACAGGGGGCGCGTTGAGTGGCTACACCTTC,CASSLTGGALSGYTF
once,TRBJ2-2,TRBV30,-,TGTGCCTCGCAGGGTTCACACACCGGGGAGCTGTTTTTT,CASQGSHTGELFF
-,TRBJ2-6,TRBV7-2,-,TGTGCCAGCAGCTCCAGCGGGGACACTGGGGCCAACGTCCTGACTTTC,CASSSSGDTGANVLTF
-,TRBJ2-3,TRBV5-1,TRBD2,TGCGCCAGCAGCTTGGCGGGGGTTAGCGGGCTTGTGACAGATACGCAGTATTTT,CASSLAGVSGLVTDTQYF
-,TRBJ2-1,TRBV6-1,TRBD2,TGTGCCAGCAGTGAACCAGCGGGAGGAGGGGGCAATGAGCAGTTCTTC,CASSEPAGGGGNEQFF
-,TRBJ2-1,TRBV11-2,-,TGTGCCAGCAGCTTGCAGACCTACAATGAGCAGTTCTTC,CASSLQTYNEQFF
-,TRBJ1-5,TRBV3-1/TRBV3-2,-,TGTGCCAGCAGCCTTCGTGAGGCAGGGAGCAATCAGCCCCAGCATTTT,CASSLREAGSNQPQHF
-,TRBJ1-2,TRBV28,-,TGTGCCAGCTCTTTAGGGGTAAACTATGGCTACACCTTC,CASSLGVNYGYTF
once,TRBJ2-3,TRBV27,TRBD2,TGTGCCAGCAGAAGGACTAGCGGGCCCTCTAGCACAGATACGCAGTATTTT,CASRRTSGPSSTDTQYF
once,TRBJ1-6,TRBV5-1,-,TGCGCCAGCAGCTCCGGAGAGGATTCGGCACCCCTCCACTTT,CASSSGEDSAPLHF
once,TRBJ2-2,TRBV27,TRBD2,TGTGCCAGCAGTTCGACTAGCGGGAGGGCCATGATCGGGGAGCTGTTTTTT,CASSSTSGRAMIGELFF
-,TRBJ2-3,TRBV7-3,-,TGTGCCAGCAGTTTAACGGTCACGAACCCCGGGGATACGCAGTATTTT,CASSLTVTNPGDTQYF
-,TRBJ1-1,TRBV27,-,TGTGCCAGCAGTTTAAGCCCCAGGGTGAACACTGAAGCTTTCTTT,CASSLSPRVNTEAFF
-,TRBJ1-2,TRBV7-8,-,TGTGCCAGCAGGGGAGGAGGGGTCCTAGGAATTTATGGCTACACCTTC,CASRGGGVLGIYGYTF
once,TRBJ1-4,TRBV4-2,TRBD1,TGTGCCAGCAGCCTGGGGGACAGGGGGCAGAAAAAACTGTTTTTT,CASSLGDRGQKKLFF
-,TRBJ1-2,TRBV18,TRBD1,TGTGCCAGCTCCCCGGACAGGAACTATGGCTACACCTTC,CASSPDRNYGYTF
-,TRBJ2-7,TRBV6-2/TRBV6-3,TRBD2,TGTGCCAGCGGCCCGGGGGGGGAGCAGTACTTC,CASGPGGEQYF
-,TRBJ1-2,TRBV28,TRBD1,TGTGCCAGCAGCCGGGCTGGACAGGGGGCGCTTGGCTACACCTTC,CASSRAGQGALGYTF
-,TRBJ2-7,TRBV2,TRBD2,TGTGCCAGCAGTTCGAGTGCGGGGGTCGGGAACGAGCAGTACTTC,CASSSSAGVGNEQYF
-,TRBJ2-4,TRBV2,TRBD1,TGTGCCAGCAGTGATCAGGGGGCGGCCAAAAACATTCAGTACTTC,CASSDQGAAKNIQYF
-,TRBJ1-1,TRBV30,TRBD1,TGTGCCTGGAGCCCCTCCCGGACAGGGGGCAACACTGAAGCTTTCTTT,CAWSPSRTGGNTEAFF
-,TRBJ2-2,TRBV2,-,TGTGCCAGCAGTGAGGAAGGGGTCGGGGAGCTGTTTTTT,CASSEEGVGELFF
-,TRBJ1-1,TRBV12-3/TRBV12-4,-,TGTGCCAGCAGTTTAATGGAGGGGACTGAAGCTTTCTTT,CASSLMEGTEAFF
-,TRBJ1-4,TRBV7-6,-,TGTGCCAGCAGCTTGACACGTGCGACTAATGAAAAACTGTTTTTT,CASSLTRATNEKLFF
-,TRBJ2-5,TRBV2,-,TGTGCCAGCAGTGACGTTAGTGGTGAGACCCAGTACTTC,CASSDVSGETQYF
-,TRBJ1-4,TRBV5-1,-,TGCGCCAGCAGCTCCACATCAGGGGCAGGTGATGAAAAACTGTTTTTT,CASSSTSGAGDEKLFF
-,TRBJ2-1,TRBV4-2,-,TGTGCCAGCAGCGGCCTAGCGCGGGGCTACTCCTACAATGAGCAGTTCTTC,CASSGLARGYSYNEQFF
-,TRBJ1-1,TRBV7-8,-,TGTGCCAGCAGCTTACTAGGCAGAAAGAACACTGAAGCTTTCTTT,CASSLLGRKNTEAFF
-,TRBJ2-1,TRBV4-1,TRBD2,TGCGCCAGCAGCCCAAGCGGGAGCGAAACCACCAGCTCCTACAATGAGCAGTTCTTC,CASSPSGSETTSSYNEQFF
-,TRBJ1-1,TRBV28,-,TGTGCCAGCGCAGTGGGAGGGACTGAAGCTTTCTTT,CASAVGGTEAFF
-,TRBJ2-3,TRBV13,-,TGTGCCAGCAGCTCCCGACAGGCAGGAGATACGCAGTATTTT,CASSSRQAGDTQYF
few,TRBJ1-2,TRBV28,-,TGTGCCAGCAGTTTAAGACACAATGGCTACACCTTC,CASSLRHNGYTF
-,TRBJ2-5,TRBV28,-,TGTGCCAGCAGTTTACAGCAGGGACAAGAGACCCAGTACTTC,CASSLQQGQETQYF
-,TRBJ2-3,TRBV7-2,TRBD2,TGTGCCAGCACCGGACTAGCGGGGTTTACAGATACGCAGTATTTT,CASTGLAGFTDTQYF